Shown below are 2 T cell receptor beta chains from a single sample sequenced in a study of beta chain features in type 1 diabetes. The study reverse transcribed the entire isolated RNA, so it sequenced expressed TCRB transcripts. Only in-frame clones appear in the TCRdb table, and some are missing; sequencing was by immunoSEQ multiplex PCR. The repertoire holds some 700,000 clones, 10% to 15% seen once, with 0.02% to 0.025% in the top ten. Study-wide findings and caveats: When Type 1 diabetes patients were examined, their TCRB CDR3s proved moderately but significantly shorter in all four CD4+ subsets.

Their target antigens are unknown. Sequencing used naive CD4+ T cells from blood. The receptor source for this set is a young man with type 1 diabetes.

The genes are TRBV5-4 and TRBJ2-7, with a tentative D call TRBD2 (5 bases). This CDR3 spans 12 amino acids. Germline V CDR1 and CDR2: SGHNT, YYREEE (reference sequence). V shed 0 bases and J shed 7 bases, with 8 bases lying between them. The CDR3 spells CASSLASGEQYF. The CDR3 region has the DNA TGTGCCAGCAGCTTGGCCTCGGGGGAGCAGTACTTC.

The table lists this clone with a few counts. The rearrangement uses TRBV30 and TRBJ1-5; TRBD1 matches 7 bases. With V trimmed by 1 base and J by 14 bases, 8 bases remained unmatched. CDR3 size: 12 residues. In germline, CDR1 is GTSNPN, CDR2 SVGIG (reference sequence). In DNA, the CDR3 is TGTGCCTGGAGTGACAACAGGGGCTCCGAGCATTTT. It translates to CAWSDNRGSEHF.